This T cell receptor (beta chain) is drawn from a study of T cell changes during pregnancy in multiple sclerosis. The table came from immunoSEQ multiplex PCR; TCRdb's copy has only in-frame clones and leaves some out. The sample holds about 45,000 clones, 70% to 90% seen once. Germline loops: CDR1 GTSNPN, CDR2 SVGIG (reference sequence). The CDR3 loop spans 13 amino acids. Trimming left V 0 bases short and J 4 bases short, with 7 bases between. The TCR was taken from a female donor with multiple sclerosis, enrolled in a pregnancy study. This chain connects TRBV30 to TRBJ1-5; TRBD1 is a possible D gene (5 bases). Sequencing used CD4+ T cells from peripheral blood mononuclear cells, obtained in the first trimester of pregnancy. CDR3 sequence (DNA): TGTGCCTGGAGTGTAGGGGTGAATCAGCCCCAGCATTTT. This encodes CAWSVGVNQPQHF.